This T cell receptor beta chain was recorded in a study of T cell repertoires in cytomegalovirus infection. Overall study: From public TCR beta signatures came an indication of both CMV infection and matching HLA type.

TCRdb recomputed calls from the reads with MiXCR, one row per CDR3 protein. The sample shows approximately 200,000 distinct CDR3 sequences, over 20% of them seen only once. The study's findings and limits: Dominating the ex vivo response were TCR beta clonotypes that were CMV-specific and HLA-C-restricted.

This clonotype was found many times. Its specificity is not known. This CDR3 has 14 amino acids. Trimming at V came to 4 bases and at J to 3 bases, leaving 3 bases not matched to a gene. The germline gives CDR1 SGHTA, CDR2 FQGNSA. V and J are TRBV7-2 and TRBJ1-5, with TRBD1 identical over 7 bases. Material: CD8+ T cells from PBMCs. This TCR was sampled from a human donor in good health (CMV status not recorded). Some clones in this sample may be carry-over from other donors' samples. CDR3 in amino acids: CASSSDRVNQPQHF. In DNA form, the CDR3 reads TGTGCCAGCAGCTCCGACAGGGTCAATCAGCCCCAGCATTTT.